These 11 T cell receptor beta chains came from one sample sequenced in a study of CD4+ T cells in melanoma. Produced via immunoSEQ multiplex PCR; TCRdb's table is partial and in-frame only. This sample has 9,500 to 10,000 clones; about 66% occur once, and the top ten carry approximately 15%. The sequenced material came from cells from a culture (not recorded whether cultured in vitro). The receptors were sampled from a human donor with melanoma.

This chain connects TRBV30 to TRBJ1-6, with D perhaps matching TRBD1 (6 bases). The germline gives CDR1 GTSNPN, CDR2 SVGIG (reference sequence). V was clipped by 5 bases and J by 8 bases, with 19 bases between them. The CDR3 is 15 residues long. CDR3 protein: CAWGPPGGLYSPLHF. The CDR3 coding sequence is TGTGCCTGGGGACCCCCGGGGGGCCTATATTCACCCCTCCACTTT. The full variable domain, its missing parts supplied by reference TRBV30 and TRBJ1-6, is SQTIHQWPATLVQPVGSPLSLECTVEGTSNPNLYWYRQAAGRGLQLLFYSVGIGQISSEVPQNLSASRPQDRQFILSSKKLLLSDSGFYLCAWGPPGGLYSPLHFGNGTRLTVT.

The chain links TRBV5-5 to TRBJ2-4, with D possibly matching TRBD2 (5 bases). Trimming took 3 bases from V and 7 from J, leaving 11 bases between them. Germline V gives CDR1 SGHKS, CDR2 YYEKEE (reference sequence). The CDR3 length is 13 residues. The CDR3 DNA follows: TGTGCCAGCAGCTCAATTCCGGGGAACATTCAGTACTTC. This sequence encodes CASSSIPGNIQYF. Complete variable domain (other parts from reference TRBV5-5 and TRBJ2-4): DAGVTQSPTHLIKTRGQQVTLRCSPISGHKSVSWYQQVLGQGPQFIFQYYEKEERGRGNFPDRFSARQFPNYSSELNVNALLLGDSALYLCASSSIPGNIQYFGAGTRLSVL.

This chain connects TRBV30 to TRBJ2-3; D gene unclear. This CDR3 is built from 12 residues. The V gene lost 2 bases and the J gene lost 2 bases, with 5 bases spanning the gap. The germline V gene encodes CDR1 GTSNPN and CDR2 SVGIG (reference sequence). The CDR3, as DNA: TGTGCCTGGAGTAAAGCCACAGATACGCAGTATTTT. Residues: CAWSKATDTQYF.

This clone was picked up a small number of times. The CDR3 DNA follows: TGTGCCAGCAGCGTAGGGAATATGAACACTGAAGCTTTCTTT. It yields the protein CASSVGNMNTEAFF. This sequence joins TRBV7-9 and TRBJ1-1, with D unclear. CDR1 SEHNR and CDR2 FQNEAQ come from the germline V gene (reference sequence). Trimming pared 5 bases from V and 0 bases from J, leaving 10 bases between. The CDR3 consists of 14 residues.

V usage is TRBV30 and J usage is TRBJ1-5, with TRBD1 identical over 8 bases. CDR1 GTSNPN and CDR2 SVGIG come from the germline V gene (reference sequence). CDR3 size: 13 residues. J was trimmed by 5 bases and V by 2 bases; bases with no gene match: 2. The CDR3 region has the DNA TGTGCCTGGAGTCAGGGGGCCTATCAGCCCCAGCATTTT. It is translated as CAWSQGAYQPQHF.

The rearrangement joins TRBV5-1 to TRBJ2-2; D may be TRBD1 or TRBD2 (5 bases each). Germline V gene data show CDR1 as SGHRS and CDR2 as YFSETQ. The CDR3 sequence is 15 residues long. V was pared by 4 bases and J by 4 bases, with 14 bases between. The CDR3 loop reads CASSPGTAGTGELFF. The CDR3 DNA follows: TGCGCCAGCAGCCCAGGGACCGCGGGCACCGGGGAGCTGTTTTTT.

This clone has a handful of counts. The chain employs TRBV9 and TRBJ1-2, with D unclear. Germline CDR1 and CDR2: SGDLS and YYNGEE. The germline V and J ends were trimmed by 2 bases and 0 bases, with 11 bases remaining between them. The CDR3 spans 15 residues. The CDR3 spells CASSVHSLSNYGYTF. CDR3 DNA sequence: TGTGCCAGCAGCGTCCACAGCCTATCTAACTATGGCTACACCTTC.

The chain carries TRBV18 and TRBJ2-2; possible D gene TRBD1, 5 bases. The CDR3 contains 16 residues. The ends were cut back, 6 bases at V and 1 base at J, with 15 bases in the middle. Per germline, CDR1 KGHSH and CDR2 LQKENI. The CDR3 DNA sequence: TGTGCCAGCTCTTGGACCAGGGCAGGGAACACCGGGGAGCTGTTTTTT. This sequence encodes CASSWTRAGNTGELFF.

The chain couples TRBV27 to TRBJ1-2; possible D gene TRBD1, 6 bases. The germline V gene has CDR1 MNHEY and CDR2 SMNVEV (reference sequence). Trimming shortened V by 6 bases and J by 4 bases, and 18 bases separated the two germline ends. The CDR3 has 15 residues. The CDR3 sequence: CASSRTGSVGYGYTF. CDR3 DNA: TGTGCCAGCAGCCGCACAGGGTCAGTTGGCTATGGCTACACCTTC.

The rearrangement uses TRBV7-2 and TRBJ2-7; 7 bases fit TRBD2. The CDR3 is made up of 15 amino acids. CDR1 is SGHTA, CDR2 FQGNSA, per germline. The V and J ends lost 5 bases and 0 bases, in that order; junction bases with no gene match: 7. The CDR3 nucleotides read TGTGCCAGCAGCATTGGGGGGGGAAGCTCCTACGAGCAGTACTTC. Its protein product is CASSIGGGSSYEQYF.

The genes are TRBV28 and TRBJ1-4; no clear D gene. Germline loops: CDR1 MDHEN, CDR2 SYDVKM. Trimming pared 1 base from V and 1 base from J, leaving 16 bases between. The CDR3 runs 18 residues. The DNA for the CDR3 is TGTGCCAGCAGTTTATTGGCAGGCCTATTTCTAACTAATGAAAAACTGTTTTTT. Protein: CASSLLAGLFLTNEKLFF. The entire variable domain, with the rest obtained from reference TRBV28 and TRBJ1-4, is as follows: DVKVTQSSRYLVKRTGEKVFLECVQDMDHENMFWYRQDPGLGLRLIYFSYDVKMKEKGDIPEGYSVSREKKERFSLILESASTNQTSMYLCASSLLAGLFLTNEKLFFGSGTQLSVL.